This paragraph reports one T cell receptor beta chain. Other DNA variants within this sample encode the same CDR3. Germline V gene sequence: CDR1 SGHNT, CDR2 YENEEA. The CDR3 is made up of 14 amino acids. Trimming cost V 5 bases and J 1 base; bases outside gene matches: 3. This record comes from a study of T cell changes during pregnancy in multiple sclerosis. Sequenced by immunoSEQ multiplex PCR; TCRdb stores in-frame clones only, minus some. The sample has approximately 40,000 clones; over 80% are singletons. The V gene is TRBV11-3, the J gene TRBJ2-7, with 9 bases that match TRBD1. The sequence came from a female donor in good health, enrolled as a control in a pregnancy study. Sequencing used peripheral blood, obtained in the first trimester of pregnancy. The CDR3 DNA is TGTGCCAGCAGCCCAGGACAGGGGTCCTACGAGCAGTACTTC. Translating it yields CASSPGQGSYEQYF.